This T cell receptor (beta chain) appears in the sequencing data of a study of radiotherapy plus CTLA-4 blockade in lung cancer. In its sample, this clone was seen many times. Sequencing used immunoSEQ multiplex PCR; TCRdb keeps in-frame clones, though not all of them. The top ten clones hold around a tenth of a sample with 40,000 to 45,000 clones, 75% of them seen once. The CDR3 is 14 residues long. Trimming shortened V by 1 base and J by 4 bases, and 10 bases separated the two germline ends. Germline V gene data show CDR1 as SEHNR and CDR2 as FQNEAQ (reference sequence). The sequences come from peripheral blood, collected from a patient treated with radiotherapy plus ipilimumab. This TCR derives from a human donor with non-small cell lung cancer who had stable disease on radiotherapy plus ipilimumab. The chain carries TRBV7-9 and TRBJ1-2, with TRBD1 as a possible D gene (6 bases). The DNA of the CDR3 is TGTGCCAGCAGCTTAGTGAACAGGGCCTATGGCTACACCTTC. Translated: CASSLVNRAYGYTF.